These 5 T cell receptor beta chains were all obtained from the same sample, sequenced in a study of T cell responses to AZD1222 COVID-19 vaccine. The repertoire was sequenced with immunoSEQ multiplex PCR; TCRdb's copy has only in-frame clones and lacks some. The sample contains roughly 120,000 clones, 70% to 90% of which appear only once. The starting material was peripheral blood, obtained 28 days after the second AZD1222 dose. The receptor set was obtained from an adult who received the AZD1222 COVID-19 vaccine.

The V gene is TRBV27, the J gene TRBJ2-3; D is perhaps TRBD2 (5 bases). The CDR3 has 16 amino acids. CDR1 and CDR2 from the germline V gene are MNHEY and SMNVEV (reference sequence). V was cut by 2 bases and J by 0 bases, with 12 bases left in between. The CDR3 is CASSLMAGASTDTQYF. The CDR3 DNA sequence: TGTGCCAGCAGTTTAATGGCGGGTGCTAGCACAGATACGCAGTATTTT.

The chain links TRBV6-5 to TRBJ2-1; D is tentatively TRBD1 or TRBD2 (5 bases each). Germline CDR1 MNHEY, CDR2 SVGAGI. V lost 6 bases and J 7 bases, leaving 13 bases between the germline ends. This CDR3 contains 13 residues. CDR3 in DNA: TGTGCCAGCAGCCGGGACCCCGTTAATGAGCAGTTCTTC. Translated: CASSRDPVNEQFF.

In this sample, this clone turned up once. The chain uses TRBV5-4 and TRBJ2-4; D gene ambiguous. Trimming removed 1 base from V and 1 base from J, with 9 bases in between. This CDR3 has 15 residues. Germline CDR1 reads SGHNT; CDR2 reads YYREEE (reference sequence). CDR3 residues: CASSLSLEAKNIQYF. DNA for the CDR3: TGTGCCAGCAGCTTGAGTCTAGAGGCCAAAAACATTCAGTACTTC.

The V gene is TRBV5-4, the J gene TRBJ1-1; 7 nucleotides align to TRBD1. Germline-derived CDR1 and CDR2 are SGHNT and YYREEE (reference sequence). This CDR3 comprises 14 residues. V dropped 5 bases and J dropped 1; count of bases not matched to a gene: 5. The CDR3 DNA reads TGTGCCAGCAGTCGGGACAGTACGAACACTGAAGCTTTCTTT. It encodes CASSRDSTNTEAFF.

The V gene is TRBV7-2, the J gene TRBJ2-1; 10 nucleotides agree with TRBD2. J gave up 2 bases and V 5 bases, and 6 bases lay outside the gene matches. The germline CDR1 and CDR2 sequences are SGHTA and FQGNSA. The CDR3 length is 16 residues. CDR3 nucleotides: TGTGCCAGCAGCGCTAGCGGGAGAGGGACCTACAATGAGCAGTTCTTC. Its protein is CASSASGRGTYNEQFF.